The 3 T cell receptor beta chains below come from one sample, sequenced in a study of CD8 T cells in Susac syndrome (dated by TCRdb to about 2019). Library construction relied on the immunoSEQ multiplex PCR assay. RNA was extracted with the RNeasy kit and roughly 0.5 to 1 ug was reverse transcribed using random hexamers. TCRdb took the public reads, trimmed them with fastp at Q25, ran MiXCR for clone calling and kept in-frame beta chains. For every CDR3 protein sequence, its rows merge into one entry that carries the most common genes and DNA. In this sample the table shows over 80,000 distinct CDR3 sequences, about 93% of which occur a single time. The ten largest clones take up about 0.32% of the sample. Specimen: CD8+ T cells from PBMCs. These receptor sequences come from a human donor in good health.

CDR3 protein: CASSQDPIRLEAFF. CDR3 nucleotides: TGCGCCAGCAGCCAAGATCCAATCCGACTTGAAGCTTTCTTT. The V gene is TRBV4-1, the J gene TRBJ1-1; D is undetermined. Germline CDR1 MGHRA, CDR2 YSYEKL. The V and J ends lost 0 bases and 7 bases respectively, with 12 bases between them. The CDR3 is 14 residues long.

CDR3 protein: CASSLYTPYASYEQYF. The DNA for the CDR3 is TGTGCCAGCAGCTTATATACCCCTTACGCCTCCTACGAGCAGTACTTC. This chain joins TRBV13 and TRBJ2-7; D ambiguous. This CDR3 is 16 amino acids long. Trimming shortened V by 2 bases and J by 0 bases, and 14 bases separated the two germline ends. Germline V gene data show CDR1 as PRHDT and CDR2 as FYEKMQ (reference sequence).

This chain connects TRBV19 to TRBJ1-1; 9 bases agree with TRBD1. Germline V gene lookup returns CDR1 LNHDA and CDR2 SQIVND (reference sequence). The CDR3 has 16 residues. The J segment lost 6 bases and the V segment lost 4 bases, leaving 12 bases of the junction unmatched. CDR3 protein: CASSKGTGRVFAEAFF. The CDR3 DNA sequence: TGTGCCAGTAGTAAAGGGACAGGGAGGGTTTTCGCTGAAGCTTTCTTT.